The present T cell receptor (beta chain) was sequenced within a study of cytomegalovirus exposure and HLA in healthy donors. On this clone: Its antigen remains unknown.

Study results and limitations: It was assumed in the presence/absence analyses that sequencing depth was roughly uniform across donors.

The PCR ran on 60 Vbeta and 13 Jbeta primers. Assay: immunoSEQ multiplex PCR; the TCRdb copy retains only in-frame clones and omits some. The table has 150,000 to 200,000 clones, around 80% seen once. CDR1 and CDR2 from the germline V gene are KGHSH and LQKENI. Trimming removed 5 bases at V and 1 base at J, with 15 bases between. CDR3 length equals 16 residues. The source of this sequence is a man aged 18 to 30 in good health and CMV-seronegative. This chain connects TRBV18 to TRBJ1-5, with D hard to call. The sequencing sample was made of PBMCs. CDR3 amino acids: CASSVFDGRSNQPQHF. The DNA for the CDR3 is TGTGCCAGCTCAGTATTCGACGGCAGGAGCAATCAGCCCCAGCATTTT.